This TCR beta chain was profiled in a study of cytomegalovirus exposure and HLA in healthy donors. The PCR had 60 Vbeta and 13 Jbeta primers. Method: immunoSEQ multiplex PCR; TCRdb's copy keeps in-frame clones and lacks some. The data show roughly 120,000 clones, more than 60% seen once. The study, taken as a whole, reports: Highly shared variants forming one cluster were likely a sequencing artifact. Diagnosis of cytomegalovirus status made by the classifier reportedly showed high specificity and sensitivity. Usually a TCR sequence was rare, but some public TCRs were found in many donors.

Deletions cut 4 bases from V and 1 base from J, with 11 bases between. Germline CDR1 is SGHDT and CDR2 is YYEEEE. CDR3 size: 15 residues. This clone has more than one count but fewer than ten. Its antigen is undetermined. This rearrangement joins TRBV5-6 to TRBJ2-2, with a weak D call TRBD2 (6 bases). Source material: PBMCs. This clonotype was obtained from a middle-aged woman in good health and CMV-seropositive. CDR3 in amino acids: CASSPLGGNTGELFF. In nucleotides, the CDR3 is TGTGCCAGCAGCCCTCTCGGGGGGAACACCGGGGAGCTGTTTTTT.